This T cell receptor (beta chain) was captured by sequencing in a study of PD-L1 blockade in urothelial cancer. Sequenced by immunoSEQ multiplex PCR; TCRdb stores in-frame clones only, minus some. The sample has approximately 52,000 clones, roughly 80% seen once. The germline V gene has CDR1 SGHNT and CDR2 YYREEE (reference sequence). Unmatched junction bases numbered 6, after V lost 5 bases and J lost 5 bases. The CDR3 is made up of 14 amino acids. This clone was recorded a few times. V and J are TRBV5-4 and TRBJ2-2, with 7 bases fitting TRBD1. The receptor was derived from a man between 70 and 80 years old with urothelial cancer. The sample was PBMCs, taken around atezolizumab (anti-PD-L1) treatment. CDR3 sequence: CASRKQGNTGELFF. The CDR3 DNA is TGTGCCAGCAGGAAACAGGGGAATACCGGGGAGCTGTTTTTT.